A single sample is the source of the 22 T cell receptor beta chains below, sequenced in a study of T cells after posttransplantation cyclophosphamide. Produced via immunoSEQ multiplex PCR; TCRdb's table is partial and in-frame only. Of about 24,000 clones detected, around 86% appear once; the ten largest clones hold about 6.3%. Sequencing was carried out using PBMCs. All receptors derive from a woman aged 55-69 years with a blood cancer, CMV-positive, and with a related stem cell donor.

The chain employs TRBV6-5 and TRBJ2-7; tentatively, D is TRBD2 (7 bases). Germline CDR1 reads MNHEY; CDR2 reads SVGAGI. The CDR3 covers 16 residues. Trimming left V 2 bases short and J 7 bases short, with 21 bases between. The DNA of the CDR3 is TGTGCCAGCAGTTACCGCCCAACAGGGAAGGGGGGGGAGCAGTACTTC. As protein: CASSYRPTGKGGEQYF.

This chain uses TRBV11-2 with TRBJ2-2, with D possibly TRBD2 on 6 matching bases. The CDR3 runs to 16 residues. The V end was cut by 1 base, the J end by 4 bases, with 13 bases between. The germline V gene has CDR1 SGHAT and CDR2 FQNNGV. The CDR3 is CASSLGYAGSTGELFF. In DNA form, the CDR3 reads TGTGCCAGCAGCTTAGGGTATGCGGGGTCCACCGGGGAGCTGTTTTTT.

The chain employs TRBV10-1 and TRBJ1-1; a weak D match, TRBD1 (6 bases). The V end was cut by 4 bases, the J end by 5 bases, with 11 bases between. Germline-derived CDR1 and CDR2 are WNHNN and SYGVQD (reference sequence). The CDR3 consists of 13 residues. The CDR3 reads CASSVSRGTEAFF. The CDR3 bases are TGCGCCAGCAGTGTCAGCAGGGGAACTGAAGCTTTCTTT.

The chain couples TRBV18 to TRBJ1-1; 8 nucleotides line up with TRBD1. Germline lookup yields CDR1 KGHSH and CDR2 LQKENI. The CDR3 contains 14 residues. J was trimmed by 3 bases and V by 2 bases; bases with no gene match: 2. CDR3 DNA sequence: TGTGCCAGCTCACCAACAGGGGGGGACACTGAAGCTTTCTTT. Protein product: CASSPTGGDTEAFF.

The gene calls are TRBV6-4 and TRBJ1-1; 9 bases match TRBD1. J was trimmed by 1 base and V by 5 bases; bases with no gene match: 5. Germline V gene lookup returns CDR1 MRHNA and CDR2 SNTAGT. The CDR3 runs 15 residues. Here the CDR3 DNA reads TGTGCCAGCAGTCGAACAGGGGGCGGGAACACTGAAGCTTTCTTT. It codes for CASSRTGGGNTEAFF.

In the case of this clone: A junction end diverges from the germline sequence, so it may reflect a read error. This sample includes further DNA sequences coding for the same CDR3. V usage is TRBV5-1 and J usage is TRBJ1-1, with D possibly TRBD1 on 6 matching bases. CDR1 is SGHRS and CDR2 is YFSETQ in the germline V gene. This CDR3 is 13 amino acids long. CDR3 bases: TGCGCCAGCAGCTTGGACGGGGACACTGAAGCCTTCTTT. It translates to CASSLDGDTEAFF.

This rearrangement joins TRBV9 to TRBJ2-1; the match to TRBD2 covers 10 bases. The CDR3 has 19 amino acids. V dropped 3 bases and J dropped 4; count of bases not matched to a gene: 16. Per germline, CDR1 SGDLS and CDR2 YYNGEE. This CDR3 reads CASSASPGTSVLGYNEQFF. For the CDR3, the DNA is TGTGCCAGCAGCGCCTCCCCCGGGACTAGCGTCCTCGGGTACAATGAGCAGTTCTTC.

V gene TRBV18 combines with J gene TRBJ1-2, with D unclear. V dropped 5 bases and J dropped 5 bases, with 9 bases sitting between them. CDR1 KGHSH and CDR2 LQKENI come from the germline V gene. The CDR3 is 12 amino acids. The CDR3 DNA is TGTGCCAGCTCAACGGTCGGGTATGGCTACACCTTC. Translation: CASSTVGYGYTF.

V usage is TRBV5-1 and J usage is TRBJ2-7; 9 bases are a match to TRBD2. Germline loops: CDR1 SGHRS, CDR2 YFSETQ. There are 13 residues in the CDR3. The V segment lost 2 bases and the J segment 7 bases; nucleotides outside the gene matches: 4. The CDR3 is CASSFGSGREQYF. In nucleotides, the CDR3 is TGCGCCAGCAGCTTTGGTAGCGGGAGAGAGCAGTACTTC.

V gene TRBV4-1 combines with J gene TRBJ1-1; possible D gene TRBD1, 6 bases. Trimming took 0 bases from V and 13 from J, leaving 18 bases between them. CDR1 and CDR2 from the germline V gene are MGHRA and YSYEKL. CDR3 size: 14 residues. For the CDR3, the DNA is TGCGCCAGCAGCCAAGAGTGGCCAGGGGAGATTGGTTTCTTT. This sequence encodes CASSQEWPGEIGFF.

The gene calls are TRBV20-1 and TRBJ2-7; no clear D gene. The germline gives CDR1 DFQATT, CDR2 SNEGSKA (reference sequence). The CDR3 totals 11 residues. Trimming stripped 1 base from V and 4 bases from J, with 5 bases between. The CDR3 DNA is TGCAGTGCTAGAGCTGTTTACGAGCAGTACTTC. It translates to CSARAVYEQYF.

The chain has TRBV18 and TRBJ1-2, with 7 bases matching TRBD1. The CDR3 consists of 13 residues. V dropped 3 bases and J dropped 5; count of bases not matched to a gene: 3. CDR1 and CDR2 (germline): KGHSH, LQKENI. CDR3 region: CASSPGQDYGYTF. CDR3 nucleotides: TGTGCCAGCTCACCCGGACAGGATTATGGCTACACCTTC.

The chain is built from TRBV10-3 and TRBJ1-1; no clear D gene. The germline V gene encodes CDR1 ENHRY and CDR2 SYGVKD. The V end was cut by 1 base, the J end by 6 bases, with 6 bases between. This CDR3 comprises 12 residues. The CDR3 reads CAISEFGAEAFF. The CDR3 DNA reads TGTGCCATCAGTGAGTTCGGGGCTGAAGCTTTCTTT.

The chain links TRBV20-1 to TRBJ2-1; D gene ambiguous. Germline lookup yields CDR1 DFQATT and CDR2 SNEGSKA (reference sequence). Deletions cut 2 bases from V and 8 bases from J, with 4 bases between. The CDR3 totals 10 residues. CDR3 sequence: CSARFYEQFF. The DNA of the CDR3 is TGCAGTGCTAGATTCTATGAGCAGTTCTTC.

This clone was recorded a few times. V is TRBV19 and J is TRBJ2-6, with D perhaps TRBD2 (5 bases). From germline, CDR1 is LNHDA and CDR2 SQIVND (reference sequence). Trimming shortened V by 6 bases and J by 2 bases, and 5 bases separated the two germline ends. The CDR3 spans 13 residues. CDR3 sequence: CASRRAGANVLTF. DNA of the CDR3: TGTGCCAGTAGGAGGGCTGGGGCCAACGTCCTGACTTTC.

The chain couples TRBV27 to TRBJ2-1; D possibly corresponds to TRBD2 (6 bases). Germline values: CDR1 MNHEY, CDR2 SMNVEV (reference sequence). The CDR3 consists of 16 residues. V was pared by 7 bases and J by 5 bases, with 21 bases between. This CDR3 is CASNPWGFSGDNEQFF. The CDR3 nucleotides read TGTGCCAGCAATCCCTGGGGCTTTAGCGGAGACAATGAGCAGTTCTTC.

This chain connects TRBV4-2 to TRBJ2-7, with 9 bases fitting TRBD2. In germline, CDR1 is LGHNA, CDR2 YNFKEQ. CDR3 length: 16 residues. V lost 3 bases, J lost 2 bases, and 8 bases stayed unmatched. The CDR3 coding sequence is TGTGCCAGCAGCCAGGCGACTAGCGGTAAAACCTACGAGCAGTACTTC. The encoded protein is CASSQATSGKTYEQYF.

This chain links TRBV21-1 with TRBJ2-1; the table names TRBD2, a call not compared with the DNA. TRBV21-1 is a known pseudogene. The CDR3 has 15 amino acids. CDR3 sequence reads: CASRGIRTRPNEQFF. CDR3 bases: TGTGCCAGCCGGGGGATCCGGACTAGACCTAATGAGCAGTTCTTC.

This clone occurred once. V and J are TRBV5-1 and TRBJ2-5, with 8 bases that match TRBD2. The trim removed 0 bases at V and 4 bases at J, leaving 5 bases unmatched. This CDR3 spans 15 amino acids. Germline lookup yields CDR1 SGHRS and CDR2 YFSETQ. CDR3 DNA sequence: TGCGCCAGCAGCTTGGCGTCGGGAGGGGTAGAGACCCAGTACTTC. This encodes CASSLASGGVETQYF.

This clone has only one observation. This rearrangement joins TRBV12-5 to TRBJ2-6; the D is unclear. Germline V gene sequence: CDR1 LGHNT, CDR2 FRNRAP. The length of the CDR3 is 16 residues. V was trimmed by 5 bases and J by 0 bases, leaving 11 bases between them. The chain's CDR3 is CASGLLISSGANVLTF. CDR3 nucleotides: TGTGCTAGTGGTCTGCTGATTAGCTCTGGGGCCAACGTCCTGACTTTC. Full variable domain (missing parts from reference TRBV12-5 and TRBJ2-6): DARVTQTPRHKVTEMGQEVTMRCQPILGHNTVFWYRQTMMQGLELLAYFRNRAPLDDSGMPKDRFSAEMPDATLATLKIQPSEPRDSAVYFCASGLLISSGANVLTFGAGSRLTVL.

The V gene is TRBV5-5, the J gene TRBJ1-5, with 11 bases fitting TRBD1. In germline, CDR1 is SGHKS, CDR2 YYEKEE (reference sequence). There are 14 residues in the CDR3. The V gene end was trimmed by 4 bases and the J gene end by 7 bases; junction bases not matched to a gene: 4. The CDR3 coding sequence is TGTGCCAGCAGCCTGGGACAGGGGGGGCAGCCCCAGCATTTT. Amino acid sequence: CASSLGQGGQPQHF. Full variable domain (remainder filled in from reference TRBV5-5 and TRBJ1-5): DAGVTQSPTHLIKTRGQQVTLRCSPISGHKSVSWYQQVLGQGPQFIFQYYEKEERGRGNFPDRFSARQFPNYSSELNVNALLLGDSALYLCASSLGQGGQPQHFGDGTRLSIL.

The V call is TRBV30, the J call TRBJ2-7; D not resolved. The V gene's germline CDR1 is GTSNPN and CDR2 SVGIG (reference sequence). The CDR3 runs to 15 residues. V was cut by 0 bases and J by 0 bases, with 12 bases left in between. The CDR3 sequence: CAWSVMTKSSYEQYF. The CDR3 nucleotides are TGTGCCTGGAGTGTTATGACAAAGAGCTCCTACGAGCAGTACTTC.